Below, one T cell receptor beta chain is given with its context. This specimen belongs to a study of technical replicates of blood from several donors. Germline CDR1 and CDR2: SEHNR and FQNEAQ (reference sequence). V lost 1 base to trimming and J lost 6 bases, with 12 bases between them. The CDR3 contains 14 residues. The table came from immunoSEQ multiplex PCR; TCRdb's copy has only in-frame clones and leaves some out. The repertoire holds about 70,000 clones, with 95% to 98% as singletons. This chain connects TRBV7-9 to TRBJ1-1; D gene ambiguous. Material for sequencing was T cells isolated from PBMCs. This clonotype was sampled from a human donor in good health. The CDR3 spells CASSLGGLAAEAFF. In DNA, the CDR3 is TGTGCCAGCAGCTTAGGCGGTCTCGCCGCTGAAGCTTTCTTT.